The 27 T cell receptor beta chains below come from one sample, sequenced in a study of chemoradiotherapy in HPV16-positive cancers. Repertoires were generated with immunoSEQ multiplex PCR, while TCRdb's copy carries only in-frame clones and drops some. The sample has about 5,300 clones; 70% to 75% are singletons. The source material was tumor tissue, sampled from a patient who underwent chemoradiotherapy. The receptors derive from a human donor with HPV-associated anogenital cancer.

This chain's CDR3 is CSVVDKRNTGELFF. In DNA, the CDR3 is TGCAGCGTTGTAGATAAGAGGAACACCGGGGAGCTGTTTTTT. The J gene is TRBJ2-2, the V gene TRBV29-1; D remains ambiguous. CDR3 size: 14 residues. The germline V gene encodes CDR1 SQVTM and CDR2 ANQGSEA. Trimming pared 4 bases from V and 1 base from J, leaving 10 bases between.

This clone was detected only once. The chain links TRBV4-1 to TRBJ2-2, with TRBD2 matching over 9 bases. The CDR3 is made up of 15 amino acids. Trimming took 8 bases from V and 1 from J; bases not matched to a gene: 5. The germline gives CDR1 MGHRA, CDR2 YSYEKL. The CDR3 DNA sequence: TGCGCCAGCGGGCCTAGCGGGATGAACACCGGGGAGCTGTTTTTT. Its protein is CASGPSGMNTGELFF.

The chain links TRBV19 to TRBJ2-1, with a weak D call TRBD1 (6 bases). V gave up 2 bases and J gave up 8 bases, with 16 bases separating them. This CDR3 is 15 amino acids long. Germline V gives CDR1 LNHDA, CDR2 SQIVND (reference sequence). As DNA, the CDR3 is TGTGCCAGTAGTATAAGGGGGTGGGTGCGCGATGAGCAGTTCTTC. Its protein product is CASSIRGWVRDEQFF. The full variable domain, rest sourced from reference TRBV19 and TRBJ2-1, is DGGITQSPKYLFRKEGQNVTLSCEQNLNHDAMYWYRQDPGQGLRLIYYSQIVNDFQKGDIAEGYSVSREKKESFPLTVTSAQKNPTAFYLCASSIRGWVRDEQFFGPGTRLTVL.

In this sample, this clone turned up a few times. V and J are TRBV20-1 and TRBJ1-1; D gene unclear. CDR3 size: 9 residues. The V and J ends lost 6 bases and 11 bases respectively, with 10 bases between them. Germline assignment: CDR1 DFQATT and CDR2 SNEGSKA (reference sequence). CDR3 in DNA: TGCAGTGCCCATGAAGCGGCTTTCTTT. Its translation: CSAHEAAFF.

The V and J genes are TRBV28 and TRBJ1-2; no clear D. Trimming shortened V by 10 bases and J by 4 bases, and 22 bases separated the two germline ends. The CDR3 sequence is 15 residues long. From germline, CDR1 is MDHEN and CDR2 SYDVKM. CDR3 DNA sequence: TGTGCCACCGACCGCCCGGGCGGCGGCGTCTATGGCTACACCTTC. Translated, it gives CATDRPGGGVYGYTF.

The chain is built from TRBV10-2 and TRBJ2-1; TRBD2 might be the D (6 bases). Germline CDR1 reads WSHSY; CDR2 reads SAAADI. Trimming took 8 bases from V and 0 from J, leaving 17 bases between them. CDR3 length: 16 amino acids. The DNA for the CDR3 is TGCGCCAGCCGAGCGGGTGGGGGAAGCTCCTACAATGAGCAGTTCTTC. Its protein is CASRAGGGSSYNEQFF.

This rearrangement joins TRBV6-1 to TRBJ2-7; D tentatively fits TRBD1 or TRBD2 (5 bases each). With 8 bases removed from V and 4 bases from J, the gap between germline ends came to 15 bases. Germline-derived CDR1 and CDR2 are MNHNS and SASEGT. This CDR3 spans 13 amino acids. This chain's CDR3 is CASCRGPSYEQYF. For the CDR3, the DNA is TGTGCCAGCTGCCGGGGCCCCTCTTACGAGCAGTACTTC.

The chain combines TRBV6-5 with TRBJ2-1; 10 nucleotides line up with TRBD2. This CDR3 comprises 13 residues. Trimming removed 6 bases from V and 14 bases from J; junction bases left unmatched: 10. CDR1 is MNHEY, CDR2 SVGAGI, per germline. The CDR3 reads CASSPTGTSVEFF. The CDR3 DNA reads as TGTGCCAGCAGCCCCACCGGGACTAGCGTTGAGTTCTTC.

This clone was counted a few times. As DNA, the CDR3 is TGTGCCAGCAGCTTGGACGGTGCTCGGGGGGGTGAAAAACTGTTTTTT. As protein: CASSLDGARGGEKLFF. The chain uses TRBV5-4 and TRBJ1-4, with a possible D match to TRBD1 (5 bases). From germline, CDR1 is SGHNT and CDR2 YYREEE (reference sequence). Trimming shortened V by 0 bases and J by 7 bases, and 16 bases separated the two germline ends. This CDR3 spans 16 amino acids.

The chain combines TRBV9 with TRBJ1-3, with D perhaps TRBD1 (5 bases). V was clipped by 2 bases and J by 3 bases, with 12 bases between them. The CDR3 extends over 15 amino acids. Germline CDR1 SGDLS, CDR2 YYNGEE. This chain's CDR3 is CASSVEGMVGNTIYF. Written as DNA, the CDR3 is TGTGCCAGCAGCGTGGAGGGGATGGTTGGAAACACCATATATTTT. Looking up the rest from reference TRBV9 and TRBJ1-3 gives the full variable domain: DSGVTQTPKHLITATGQRVTLRCSPRSGDLSVYWYQQSLDQGLQFLIQYYNGEERAKGNILERFSAQQFPDLHSELNLSSLELGDSALYFCASSVEGMVGNTIYFGEGSWLTVV.

The gene calls are TRBV11-2 and TRBJ2-7; possibly TRBD1 for D (6 bases). Germline CDR1 SGHAT, CDR2 FQNNGV. V lost 2 bases to trimming and J lost 3 bases, with 8 bases between them. The CDR3 spans 13 residues. The CDR3 region is CASSLSQGYEQYF. The CDR3 region has the DNA TGTGCCAGCAGCTTATCACAGGGCTACGAGCAGTACTTC. Full variable domain (outside the CDR3, taken from reference TRBV11-2 and TRBJ2-7): EAGVAQSPRYKIIEKRQSVAFWCNPISGHATLYWYQQILGQGPKLLIQFQNNGVVDDSQLPKDRFSAERLKGVDSTLKIQPAKLEDSAVYLCASSLSQGYEQYFGPGTRLTVT.

CDR3 DNA: TGTGCCAGCAGTCAGGACAGGGTAGGAGCCAAAAACATTCAGTACTTC. This translates into CASSQDRVGAKNIQYF. V usage is TRBV5-5 and J usage is TRBJ2-4, with 8 positions matching TRBD1. The germline V gene has CDR1 SGHKS and CDR2 YYEKEE (reference sequence). V dropped 5 bases and J dropped 0; count of bases not matched to a gene: 7. CDR3 length: 16 amino acids.

This chain joins TRBV18 and TRBJ2-1; TRBD2 matches 7 bases. Trimming removed 1 base from V and 0 bases from J; junction bases left unmatched: 6. Germline V gene sequence: CDR1 KGHSH, CDR2 LQKENI. The CDR3 consists of 17 residues. The CDR3 loop is CASSPRGGSFSYNEQFF. The CDR3 DNA reads TGTGCCAGCTCACCACGTGGCGGGAGTTTCTCCTACAATGAGCAGTTCTTC.

J is TRBJ1-4 and V is TRBV15; TRBD1 is a possible D gene (6 bases). The V end was cut by 4 bases, the J end by 2 bases, with 14 bases between. This CDR3 has 16 amino acids. Germline V gene lookup returns CDR1 LNHNV and CDR2 YYDKDF (reference sequence). The CDR3 here is CATSNPPTGTNEKLFF. The CDR3 DNA reads TGTGCCACCAGCAACCCCCCGACAGGCACTAATGAAAAACTGTTTTTT. The entire variable domain, with the rest obtained from reference TRBV15 and TRBJ1-4, is as follows: DAMVIQNPRYQVTQFGKPVTLSCSQTLNHNVMYWYQQKSSQAPKLLFHYYDKDFNNEADTPDNFQSRRPNTSFCFLDIRSPGLGDTAMYLCATSNPPTGTNEKLFFGSGTQLSVL.

The chain uses TRBV4-1 and TRBJ2-7; D is uncertain. Trimming took off 6 bases at V and 3 bases at J, with 15 bases between the two ends. Germline CDR1 is MGHRA and CDR2 is YSYEKL. This CDR3 has 14 residues. The CDR3 protein is CASSPGPSFYEQYF. The CDR3 region has the DNA TGCGCCAGCAGTCCCGGGCCATCGTTCTACGAGCAGTACTTC.

The chain employs TRBV29-1 and TRBJ2-3; D call uncertain. CDR1 is SQVTM and CDR2 is ANQGSEA in the germline V gene. The CDR3 runs 13 residues. Trimming removed 5 bases from V and 2 bases from J, with 11 bases in between. Here the CDR3 DNA reads TGCAGCGTTCAAGGCCGCTACACAGATACGCAGTATTTT. This sequence encodes CSVQGRYTDTQYF.

In DNA form, the CDR3 reads TGTGCCTGGAGTCGGGACTCCCAACGGGAGCAGTTCTTC. Residues: CAWSRDSQREQFF. The chain uses TRBV30 and TRBJ2-1; D possibly corresponds to TRBD2 (6 bases). V was pared by 2 bases and J by 10 bases, with 15 bases between. The germline CDR1 and CDR2 sequences are GTSNPN and SVGIG (reference sequence). The length of the CDR3 is 13 residues.

V is TRBV5-3 and J is TRBJ2-7; D is undetermined. TRBV5-3 is an ORF, with its function uncertain. Between the trimmed V and J ends, which lost 0 bases and 1 base, there was a span of 11 bases. This CDR3 is 15 amino acids long. Here the CDR3 reads CARSLVCGRSYEQYF. In nucleotides, the CDR3 is TGTGCCAGAAGCTTGGTGTGTGGGCGATCCTACGAGCAGTACTTC.

V is TRBV30 and J is TRBJ2-7, with 12 bases lining up with TRBD1. The germline CDR1 and CDR2 sequences are GTSNPN and SVGIG (reference sequence). The CDR3 runs 15 residues. The trim removed 5 bases at V and 7 bases at J, leaving 12 bases unmatched. In nucleotides, the CDR3 is TGTGCCTGGTTTCCCTGGGACAGGGGGCGCAAGGAGCAGTACTTC. This translates into CAWFPWDRGRKEQYF. The entire variable domain, with the rest obtained from reference TRBV30 and TRBJ2-7, is as follows: SQTIHQWPATLVQPVGSPLSLECTVEGTSNPNLYWYRQAAGRGLQLLFYSVGIGQISSEVPQNLSASRPQDRQFILSSKKLLLSDSGFYLCAWFPWDRGRKEQYFGPGTRLTVT.

The V and J genes are TRBV19 and TRBJ1-5; D may be TRBD1 (5 bases). The CDR3 sequence is 14 residues long. CDR1 and CDR2 from the germline V gene are LNHDA and SQIVND (reference sequence). V lost 7 bases and J 4 bases, leaving 14 bases between the germline ends. In nucleotides, the CDR3 is TGTGCCAGTACCCCAGGGACTTATAATCAGCCCCAGCATTTT. It translates to CASTPGTYNQPQHF.

The table lists this clone with a few counts. The CDR3 reads CASSRGRGTEAFF. CDR3 bases: TGTGCCAGCAGCCGTGGGAGGGGCACTGAAGCTTTCTTT. V and J are TRBV14 and TRBJ1-1, with D possibly being TRBD1 (5 bases). With 4 bases removed from V and 4 bases from J, the gap between germline ends came to 10 bases. The CDR3 consists of 13 residues. The germline V gene encodes CDR1 SGHDN and CDR2 FVKESK.

This chain joins TRBV4-1 and TRBJ1-4; D gene ambiguous. The germline CDR1 and CDR2 sequences are MGHRA and YSYEKL. The CDR3 loop spans 17 amino acids. Trimming took off 1 base at V and 0 bases at J, with 12 bases between the two ends. The CDR3, as DNA: TGCGCCAGCAGCCAAGCCCCACCAGGAGCAACTAATGAAAAACTGTTTTTT. It is translated as CASSQAPPGATNEKLFF.

Only a few counts were recorded for this clone. The chain has TRBV30 and TRBJ2-7; TRBD1 agrees at 7 bases. The V gene end was trimmed by 3 bases and the J gene end by 6 bases; junction bases not matched to a gene: 5. This CDR3 is built from 12 residues. Germline CDR1 and CDR2: GTSNPN and SVGIG (reference sequence). CDR3 amino acids: CAWRRGRVEQYF. CDR3 coding DNA: TGTGCCTGGAGGAGGGGGCGGGTCGAGCAGTACTTC.

The chain uses TRBV6-5 and TRBJ1-2; perhaps TRBD1 as D (5 bases). Germline-derived CDR1 and CDR2 are MNHEY and SVGAGI. V lost 2 bases, J lost 5 bases, and 9 bases lay in between. The CDR3 spans 13 residues. CDR3 loop: CASSYGGSYGYTF. For the CDR3, the DNA is TGTGCCAGCAGTTACGGGGGTAGTTATGGCTACACCTTC.

This clone was seen a handful of times. The chain has TRBV7-2 and TRBJ1-5, with unresolved D. Germline CDR1 and CDR2: SGHTA and FQGNSA. The CDR3 is made up of 15 amino acids. The germline V and J ends were trimmed by 1 base and 0 bases, with 7 bases remaining between them. The CDR3 sequence is CASSLVTDSNQPQHF. The CDR3 DNA reads as TGTGCCAGCAGCTTAGTCACGGATAGCAATCAGCCCCAGCATTTT.

The CDR3 sequence: CASSIVAGELDEQFF. The CDR3 coding sequence is TGTGCCAGTAGTATTGTAGCGGGGGAGCTGGATGAGCAGTTCTTC. V gene TRBV19 combines with J gene TRBJ2-1; 9 bases agree with TRBD2. This CDR3 is built from 15 residues. Germline V gene lookup returns CDR1 LNHDA and CDR2 SQIVND (reference sequence). V gave up 3 bases and J gave up 8 bases; unmatched junction bases: 8.

The chain carries TRBV13 and TRBJ2-2, with 10 positions matching TRBD2. Germline assignment: CDR1 PRHDT and CDR2 FYEKMQ (reference sequence). This CDR3 spans 18 amino acids. V gave up 1 base and J gave up 2 bases; unmatched junction bases: 7. CDR3 region: CASSLAAGLAVNTGELFF. CDR3 coding DNA: TGTGCCAGCAGCTTAGCCGCTGGACTAGCGGTAAACACCGGGGAGCTGTTTTTT.